The rows below give T cell receptor beta chains drawn from one sample of a study of cytomegalovirus exposure and HLA in healthy donors. Sequencing was performed with immunoSEQ multiplex PCR; in TCRdb, only in-frame clones are kept and a portion is missing. Among some 270,000 clones listed, just over 85% were seen once. The sample comprised PBMCs. The receptors were sampled from a woman aged 18-35 years in good health and CMV-seronegative. Both conserved end residues are part of each CDR3. The D gene is left open where the match is weak. A clone size is listed for some rows: how often the clone was seen (once, few, many), or a class if it is expanded.

d_call: TRBD2; clone_size: .; v_call: TRBV6-1; j_call: TRBJ2-7; cdr3_nt: TGTGCCAGCCTAGGGAGGGGAGGAGGCGAGCAGTACTTC; cdr3_aa: CASLGRGGGEQYF
d_call: .; clone_size: once; v_call: TRBV5-8; j_call: TRBJ1-4; cdr3_nt: TGTGCCAGCAGCATCTCCCCTCCCGCAACTAATGAAAAACTGTTTTTT; cdr3_aa: CASSISPPATNEKLFF
d_call: TRBD1; clone_size: .; v_call: TRBV4-2; j_call: TRBJ1-5; cdr3_nt: TGTGCCAGCAGCCAAGGCGACAGGGCCTATAGCAATCAGCCCCAGCATTTT; cdr3_aa: CASSQGDRAYSNQPQHF
d_call: .; clone_size: .; v_call: TRBV6-5; j_call: TRBJ2-1; cdr3_nt: TGTGCCAGCACCCAACCGACCGGGAATGAGCAGTTCTTC; cdr3_aa: CASTQPTGNEQFF
d_call: .; clone_size: .; v_call: TRBV7-9; j_call: TRBJ1-2; cdr3_nt: TGTGCCAGCAGCCCAGCAGGGGTCAGTAGCTACACCTTC; cdr3_aa: CASSPAGVSSYTF
d_call: .; clone_size: .; v_call: TRBV5-4; j_call: TRBJ1-2; cdr3_nt: TGTGCCAGCAGCGAACTACAGGGTGGCTATGGCTACACCTTC; cdr3_aa: CASSELQGGYGYTF
d_call: .; clone_size: .; v_call: TRBV18; j_call: TRBJ1-5; cdr3_nt: TGTGCCAGCGCCGACAGGAGTAGCCAGCCCCAGCATTTT; cdr3_aa: CASADRSSQPQHF
d_call: TRBD2; clone_size: .; v_call: TRBV11-3; j_call: TRBJ2-7; cdr3_nt: TGTGCCAGCAGCTACGGGGGACTAGCGGGAGTTAGCTCCTACGAGCAGTACTTC; cdr3_aa: CASSYGGLAGVSSYEQYF
d_call: TRBD1; clone_size: .; v_call: TRBV4-1; j_call: TRBJ2-7; cdr3_nt: TGCGCCAGCAGCGGGGACAGCGGTCCATTCTACGAGCAGTACTTC; cdr3_aa: CASSGDSGPFYEQYF
d_call: .; clone_size: .; v_call: TRBV18; j_call: TRBJ2-7; cdr3_nt: TGTGCCAGCTCACCGTCGGACATGTGGTCCTACGAGCAGTACTTC; cdr3_aa: CASSPSDMWSYEQYF
d_call: TRBD1; clone_size: .; v_call: TRBV28; j_call: TRBJ1-2; cdr3_nt: TGTGCCTGCTTCCCTCTCGACAGGGGATCTAACTATGGCTACACCTTC; cdr3_aa: CACFPLDRGSNYGYTF
d_call: TRBD2; clone_size: .; v_call: TRBV19; j_call: TRBJ2-7; cdr3_nt: TGTGCCAGTAGTATTAGTGGGACTAGCGGCTACGAGCAGTACTTC; cdr3_aa: CASSISGTSGYEQYF
d_call: .; clone_size: .; v_call: TRBV6-6; j_call: TRBJ1-5; cdr3_nt: TGTGCCAGCAGGTCGCAGGCAGCCGAACCCCAGCATTTT; cdr3_aa: CASRSQAAEPQHF
d_call: .; clone_size: .; v_call: TRBV5-6; j_call: TRBJ1-4; cdr3_nt: TGTGCCAGCAGCGAAGACTACCGGGAAAAACTGTTTTTT; cdr3_aa: CASSEDYREKLFF
d_call: TRBD2; clone_size: .; v_call: TRBV5-1; j_call: TRBJ2-3; cdr3_nt: TGCGCCAGCAGCTTGGGAGGACTAGCGTCGAGCACAGATACGCAGTATTTT; cdr3_aa: CASSLGGLASSTDTQYF
d_call: .; clone_size: .; v_call: TRBV6-6; j_call: TRBJ2-5; cdr3_nt: TGTGCCAGCATAGGACGGGGACTTAACCAAGAGACCCAGTACTTC; cdr3_aa: CASIGRGLNQETQYF
d_call: .; clone_size: .; v_call: TRBV4-1; j_call: TRBJ1-6; cdr3_nt: TGCGCCAGCAGCCAGGAAACAGGGAATTCACCCCTCCACTTT; cdr3_aa: CASSQETGNSPLHF
d_call: TRBD1; clone_size: .; v_call: TRBV27; j_call: TRBJ2-3; cdr3_nt: TGTGCCAGCAGTACCCGAACAGGGGGCAAGAGCACAGATACGCAGTATTTT; cdr3_aa: CASSTRTGGKSTDTQYF
d_call: TRBD2; clone_size: .; v_call: TRBV5-6; j_call: TRBJ2-5; cdr3_nt: TGTGCCACCGGGCGGGGGGCAGGGGAGACCCAGTACTTC; cdr3_aa: CATGRGAGETQYF
d_call: TRBD1; clone_size: .; v_call: TRBV5-4; j_call: TRBJ2-7; cdr3_nt: TGTGCCAGCAGCTTCGACAGGGGCTCCTACGAGCAGTACTTC; cdr3_aa: CASSFDRGSYEQYF
d_call: TRBD1; clone_size: .; v_call: TRBV5-1; j_call: TRBJ1-2; cdr3_nt: TGCGCCAGCAGCCTCGGGACAGTTCGAGCTAACTATGGCTACACCTTC; cdr3_aa: CASSLGTVRANYGYTF
d_call: .; clone_size: .; v_call: TRBV2; j_call: TRBJ1-6; cdr3_nt: TGTGCCAGCAGTCGGGGGACCCTCCACTTT; cdr3_aa: CASSRGTLHF
d_call: .; clone_size: .; v_call: TRBV9; j_call: TRBJ2-7; cdr3_nt: TGTGCCAGCAGCGTAGGATTGACTACCCCCTACGAGCAGTACTTC; cdr3_aa: CASSVGLTTPYEQYF
d_call: .; clone_size: once; v_call: TRBV4-1; j_call: TRBJ2-3; cdr3_nt: TGCGCCAGCAGCCAAGGGGCGGGATTTACGCAGTATTTT; cdr3_aa: CASSQGAGFTQYF
d_call: TRBD2; clone_size: once; v_call: TRBV9; j_call: TRBJ2-7; cdr3_nt: TGTGCCAGCAGCCCCCGACTAGCGGGGGGGTCCTACGAGCAGTACTTC; cdr3_aa: CASSPRLAGGSYEQYF
d_call: .; clone_size: .; v_call: TRBV14; j_call: TRBJ1-2; cdr3_nt: TGTGCCAGCAGCCCCCCCCAGGGGCTCGTTTATGGCTACACCTTC; cdr3_aa: CASSPPQGLVYGYTF
d_call: TRBD1; clone_size: .; v_call: TRBV6-5; j_call: TRBJ2-7; cdr3_nt: TGTGCCAGCAGTTGGACAGGGGAACCCGAGCAGTACTTC; cdr3_aa: CASSWTGEPEQYF
d_call: TRBD1; clone_size: few; v_call: TRBV7-2; j_call: TRBJ1-2; cdr3_nt: TGTGCCAGCAGCGCGGACAGGAACACTAACTATGGCTACACCTTC; cdr3_aa: CASSADRNTNYGYTF
d_call: TRBD1; clone_size: .; v_call: TRBV7-9; j_call: TRBJ2-5; cdr3_nt: TGTGCCAGCAACGGACAGGGCAAAGAGACCCAGTACTTC; cdr3_aa: CASNGQGKETQYF
d_call: TRBD1; clone_size: .; v_call: TRBV5-1; j_call: TRBJ2-5; cdr3_nt: TGCGCCAGCAGCTTACAGGGGGACCAAGAGACCCAGTACTTC; cdr3_aa: CASSLQGDQETQYF
d_call: TRBD1; clone_size: .; v_call: TRBV10-3; j_call: TRBJ2-1; cdr3_nt: TGTGCCATGGGACGGACAGGGGCCGATGAGCAGTTCTTC; cdr3_aa: CAMGRTGADEQFF
d_call: .; clone_size: once; v_call: TRBV11-3; j_call: TRBJ2-7; cdr3_nt: TGTGCCAGCAGCTCCCCCGCGGGACCCTACGAGCAGTACTTC; cdr3_aa: CASSSPAGPYEQYF
d_call: .; clone_size: .; v_call: TRBV5-1; j_call: TRBJ2-4; cdr3_nt: TGCGCCAGCAGCTTTAATGAAAACAGGGACATTCAGTACTTC; cdr3_aa: CASSFNENRDIQYF
d_call: TRBD2; clone_size: .; v_call: TRBV29-1; j_call: TRBJ2-3; cdr3_nt: TGCAGCGTTGAAACGGGAGGGCTAGCGGGAGTGGATACGCAGTATTTT; cdr3_aa: CSVETGGLAGVDTQYF
d_call: TRBD1; clone_size: .; v_call: TRBV5-6; j_call: TRBJ1-3; cdr3_nt: TGTGCCAGCAGCGTACTTCGGACAGGGGGCGTCGGTGGAAACACCATATATTTT; cdr3_aa: CASSVLRTGGVGGNTIYF